The 21 T cell receptor beta chains given below trace back to one sample, sequenced in a study of control samples from healthy donors and cancer patients. Profiling relied on immunoSEQ multiplex PCR, and the TCRdb table lists in-frame clones only, not all of them. The sample consists of around 250,000 clones, roughly 87% of them appearing once. Sequenced sample: PBMCs. All receptors derive from a woman aged 60-75 years with lung cancer.

This clone was counted a few times. V usage is TRBV4-2 and J usage is TRBJ1-5; 7 nucleotides agree with TRBD1. V shed 3 bases, J shed 3 bases, and the junction held 2 bases outside the gene matches. This CDR3 spans 14 amino acids. The germline V gene has CDR1 LGHNA and CDR2 YNFKEQ. CDR3 residues: CASSQGQNNQPQHF. The CDR3 DNA follows: TGTGCCAGCAGCCAGGGACAGAACAATCAGCCCCAGCATTTT.

The chain combines TRBV9 with TRBJ2-2; D is unclear. There are 14 residues in the CDR3. Trimming took 3 bases from V and 0 from J, leaving 6 bases between them. The germline CDR1 and CDR2 sequences are SGDLS and YYNGEE. The CDR3, as DNA: TGTGCCAGCAGCGCCCTAGCGAACACCGGGGAGCTGTTTTTT. This translates into CASSALANTGELFF.

This chain joins TRBV27 and TRBJ2-1; D call uncertain. CDR1 and CDR2 (germline): MNHEY, SMNVEV (reference sequence). The CDR3 extends over 11 amino acids. Trimming removed 3 bases at V and 6 bases at J, with 3 bases between. CDR3 loop: CASSLGNEQFF. CDR3 coding DNA: TGTGCCAGCAGTTTGGGCAATGAGCAGTTCTTC.

The chain carries TRBV6-5 and TRBJ1-2, with D possibly matching TRBD1 (6 bases). The germline V and J ends were trimmed by 5 bases and 2 bases, with 12 bases remaining between them. Germline CDR1 MNHEY, CDR2 SVGAGI. The CDR3 spans 14 residues. DNA for the CDR3: TGTGCCAGCAGTCCGGACAGTTTAAACTATGGCTACACCTTC. Translating it yields CASSPDSLNYGYTF.

The J gene is TRBJ2-1, the V gene TRBV7-9; 7 positions agree with TRBD2. Germline V lookup: CDR1 SEHNR, CDR2 FQNEAQ (reference sequence). This CDR3 comprises 17 residues. Trimming at V came to 1 base and at J to 3 bases, leaving 9 bases not matched to a gene. The CDR3 nucleotides are TGTGCCAGCAGCTTAGTCGAGGGGCTAGCGGACTACAATGAGCAGTTCTTC. Translation: CASSLVEGLADYNEQFF.

The genes are TRBV12-3 or TRBV12-4 and TRBJ1-1; D gene unclear. V was trimmed by 7 bases and J by 3 bases, leaving 6 bases between them. The CDR3 spans 11 residues. The CDR3 bases are TGTGCCAGCACCGAGGACACTGAAGCTTTCTTT. Its translation: CASTEDTEAFF.

The chain's CDR3 is CASSLQGTNTEAFF. CDR3 DNA sequence: TGTGCCAGCAGCTTACAGGGGACGAACACTGAAGCTTTCTTT. The chain joins TRBV7-3 to TRBJ1-1; D is possibly TRBD1 (6 bases). V lost 2 bases, J lost 1 base, and 8 bases lay in between. The CDR3 covers 14 residues. Germline lookup yields CDR1 SGHTA and CDR2 FQGTGA.

The CDR3 loop reads CASSSMGAGTEEAFF. CDR3 nucleotides: TGCGCCAGCAGCTCTATGGGCGCCGGGACAGAAGAAGCTTTCTTT. The chain employs TRBV5-1 and TRBJ1-1; 7 bases align to TRBD1. The CDR3 is 15 amino acids. J gave up 8 bases and V 3 bases, and 13 bases lay outside the gene matches. CDR1 is SGHRS, CDR2 YFSETQ, per germline. The complete variable domain, with remaining parts taken from reference TRBV5-1 and TRBJ1-1, reads KAGVTQTPRYLIKTRGQQVTLSCSPISGHRSVSWYQQTPGQGLQFLFEYFSETQRNKGNFPGRFSGRQFSNSRSEMNVSTLELGDSALYLCASSSMGAGTEEAFFGQGTRLTVV.

The chain recombines TRBV9 with TRBJ1-6; the D is unclear. From germline, CDR1 is SGDLS and CDR2 YYNGEE. This CDR3 has 15 amino acids. Trimming removed 0 bases at V and 10 bases at J, with 14 bases between. CDR3 sequence (DNA): TGTGCCAGCAGCGTAGAGGGAAGGGCTCGCTCACCCCTCCACTTT. Its translation is CASSVEGRARSPLHF.

The chain has TRBV20-1 and TRBJ2-5; 8 positions match TRBD2. The CDR3 has 15 amino acids. V lost 3 bases, J lost 3 bases, and 9 bases stayed unmatched. Germline V lookup: CDR1 DFQATT, CDR2 SNEGSKA (reference sequence). CDR3 in DNA: TGCAGTGCTAGTGTTGCGGGGGGTAGAAAAGAGACCCAGTACTTC. Protein: CSASVAGGRKETQYF.

The CDR3 loop reads CASSPAGQGGKYEQYF. The CDR3 bases are TGCGCCAGCAGCCCCGCTGGACAGGGTGGAAAGTACGAGCAGTACTTC. This rearrangement joins TRBV5-1 to TRBJ2-7; 8 positions match TRBD1. Losses at the gene ends were 4 bases for V and 4 bases for J; bases not matched to a gene: 13. The CDR3 runs 16 residues. CDR1 is SGHRS and CDR2 is YFSETQ in the germline V gene.

In this sample, this clone turned up once. The gene calls are TRBV18 and TRBJ1-5, with a tentative D call TRBD1 (6 bases). CDR1 is KGHSH and CDR2 is LQKENI in the germline V gene. The ends were cut back, 4 bases at V and 3 bases at J, with 7 bases in the middle. The CDR3 has 13 residues. The DNA of the CDR3 is TGTGCCAGCTCACGGGACAACAATCAGCCCCAGCATTTT. Its translation: CASSRDNNQPQHF.

The V gene is TRBV20-1, the J gene TRBJ1-1; the match to TRBD1 covers 7 bases. There are 13 residues in the CDR3. Looked up from germline, CDR1 is DFQATT and CDR2 is SNEGSKA (reference sequence). V dropped 3 bases and J dropped 3; count of bases not matched to a gene: 4. The CDR3 loop is CSASQGGDTEAFF. In DNA, the CDR3 is TGCAGTGCTAGTCAGGGGGGGGACACTGAAGCTTTCTTT.

The V call is TRBV14, the J call TRBJ1-2; TRBD1 is a possible D gene (5 bases). With 2 bases removed from V and 6 bases from J, the gap between germline ends came to 16 bases. Germline CDR1 reads SGHDN; CDR2 reads FVKESK. This CDR3 has 15 amino acids. The CDR3 DNA follows: TGTGCCAGCAGCCAACCCTACCCCAGGGCCGATGGCTACACCTTC. Residues: CASSQPYPRADGYTF.

The chain joins TRBV18 to TRBJ1-4, with a weak D call TRBD1 (5 bases). The V and J ends lost 8 bases and 7 bases respectively, with 14 bases between them. The CDR3 is made up of 13 amino acids. The germline gives CDR1 KGHSH, CDR2 LQKENI. The CDR3 loop reads CASARDQGEKLFF. CDR3 nucleotide sequence: TGTGCCAGCGCCAGGGACCAGGGTGAAAAACTGTTTTTT. Full variable domain (outside the CDR3, taken from reference TRBV18 and TRBJ1-4): NAGVMQNPRHLVRRRGQEARLRCSPMKGHSHVYWYRQLPEEGLKFMVYLQKENIIDESGMPKERFSAEFPKEGPSILRIQQVVRGDSAAYFCASARDQGEKLFFGSGTQLSVL.

The chain carries TRBV2 and TRBJ2-1; 7 bases map to TRBD2. Losses at the gene ends were 3 bases for V and 12 bases for J; bases not matched to a gene: 5. The CDR3 is 12 amino acids. Germline loops: CDR1 SNHLY, CDR2 FYNNEI. CDR3 protein: CASSDEVAGQFF. CDR3 DNA sequence: TGTGCCAGCAGTGATGAAGTAGCGGGGCAGTTCTTC.

The V call is TRBV5-4, the J call TRBJ1-1, with 9 bases identical to TRBD1. The length of the CDR3 is 14 residues. After removal of 4 bases from V and 4 bases from J, the junction contained 5 bases not matched to a gene. Germline V gene sequence: CDR1 SGHNT, CDR2 YYREEE (reference sequence). In DNA, the CDR3 is TGTGCCAGCAGCCTGAGGGACAGGGCCACTGAAGCTTTCTTT. Amino acid sequence: CASSLRDRATEAFF.

This chain connects TRBV11-3 to TRBJ2-7; the match to TRBD2 covers 12 bases. With the DNA end fitting TRBJ2-1 better, the J assignment may be wrong. CDR1 is SGHNT, CDR2 YENEEA, per germline. The CDR3 extends over 13 amino acids. CDR3 sequence: CASRGLAGTQQFF. The CDR3 DNA reads as TGTGCCAGCAGGGGACTAGCGGGTACTCAGCAGTTCTTC.

This rearrangement joins TRBV5-1 to TRBJ2-3, with a tentative D call TRBD2 (6 bases). This CDR3 spans 16 amino acids. Germline V lookup: CDR1 SGHRS, CDR2 YFSETQ. Trimming took 4 bases from V and 2 from J, leaving 17 bases between them. This chain's CDR3 is CASSVLSRGVTDTQYF. The CDR3 nucleotides are TGCGCCAGCAGCGTCCTCTCGCGGGGAGTCACAGATACGCAGTATTTT.

The chain employs TRBV5-1 and TRBJ1-2; no reliable D call. With 0 bases removed from V and 6 bases from J, the gap between germline ends came to 12 bases. The CDR3 is 14 amino acids. The germline V gene encodes CDR1 SGHRS and CDR2 YFSETQ. CDR3 nucleotides: TGCGCCAGCAGCTTGGCGGGGTCCGGAGATGGCTACACCTTC. Residues: CASSLAGSGDGYTF. Full variable domain (remainder filled in from reference TRBV5-1 and TRBJ1-2): KAGVTQTPRYLIKTRGQQVTLSCSPISGHRSVSWYQQTPGQGLQFLFEYFSETQRNKGNFPGRFSGRQFSNSRSEMNVSTLELGDSALYLCASSLAGSGDGYTFGSGTRLTVV.

The rearrangement joins TRBV10-1 to TRBJ1-1; D uncertain. Per germline, CDR1 WNHNN and CDR2 SYGVQD (reference sequence). Trimming removed 2 bases at V and 7 bases at J, with 8 bases between. The CDR3 contains 12 residues. This CDR3 is CASSEGPGEAFF. CDR3 sequence (DNA): TGCGCCAGCAGTGAGGGTCCAGGTGAAGCTTTCTTT.